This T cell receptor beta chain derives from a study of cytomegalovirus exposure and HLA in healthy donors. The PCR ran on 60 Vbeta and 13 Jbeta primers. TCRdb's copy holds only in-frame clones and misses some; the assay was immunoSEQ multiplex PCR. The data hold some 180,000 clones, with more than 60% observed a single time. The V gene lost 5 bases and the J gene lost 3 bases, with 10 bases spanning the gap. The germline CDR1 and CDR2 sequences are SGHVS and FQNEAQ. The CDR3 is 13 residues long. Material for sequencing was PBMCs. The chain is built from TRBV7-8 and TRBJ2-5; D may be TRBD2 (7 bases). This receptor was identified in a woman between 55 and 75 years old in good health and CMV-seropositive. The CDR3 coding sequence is TGTGCCAGCAGCCGAGGGGGGGAAGAGACCCAGTACTTC. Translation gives CASSRGGEETQYF. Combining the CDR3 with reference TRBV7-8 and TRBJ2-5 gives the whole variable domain GAGVSQSPRYKVAKRGQDVALRCDPISGHVSLFWYQQALGQGPEFLTYFQNEAQLDKSGLPSDRFFAERPEGSVSTLKIQRTQQEDSAVYLCASSRGGEETQYFGPGTRLLVL.